The sequence of this T cell receptor (beta chain) was determined in a study of Tregs in tolerant kidney transplant recipients. Recipients received nonmyeloablative bone marrow transplants from related graft donors, with transient mixed chimerism. Unstimulated regulatory T cells (CD4+CD25+CD127-), CD4+CD25- non-regulatory cells, CD4 and CD8 cells were FACS-sorted from thawed PBMCs. Of note for this clone: The antigen is not known.

TCRdb's table, derived via immunoSEQ multiplex PCR, lists solely in-frame clones and lacks some. The sample yields approximately 90,000 clones, 93% seen once. Study outcomes and limitations: Antigen-driven expansion was suggested because donor-specific Tregs expanded more than all Tregs in tolerant patients. For some patients, primers changed over time, blocking nucleotide-level comparison. The small number of patients limits these findings pending further validation.

The germline CDR1 and CDR2 sequences are LNHDA and SQIVND (reference sequence). The V end lost 5 bases, the J end lost 4 bases, and 6 bases lay between the germline ends. The CDR3 totals 12 residues. This specimen was CD4+ T cells from blood (PBMCs), taken 12 months after the transplant. This TCR was recovered from a human patient who received a combined kidney and bone marrow transplant. Some of the T cells may derive from the graft donor. The V call is TRBV19, the J call TRBJ1-3; D gene ambiguous. The CDR3 protein is CASSGEGNTIYF. The CDR3 DNA is TGTGCCAGTAGTGGAGAGGGAAACACCATATATTTT.